This TCR beta chain was identified in a study of graft-versus-host responses after intestinal transplantation. Whole-study context: Recipients got multivisceral, liver-intestinal, or isolated intestinal transplants. Study-level points and caveats: Within the allografts of patients who had graft-donor T cell macrochimerism, graft-versus-host to host-versus-graft clonal ratios were high. Detected in recipient marrow were GvH clones, some of which were first observed in ileum or blood.

CDR3 size: 13 residues. Germline V gene data show CDR1 as SNHLY and CDR2 as FYNNEI. V was pared by 6 bases and J by 3 bases, with 12 bases between. TCRdb's copy holds only in-frame clones and misses some; the assay was immunoSEQ multiplex PCR. In the table there are 20,000 to 25,000 clones, around 80% of which are singletons. Comments on this clone: Its antigen is unidentified.

The source of this sequence is a human donor who was the organ donor for an intestinal transplant. The J gene is TRBJ2-7, the V gene TRBV2; TRBD2 might be the D (5 bases). The sequencing here drew on unstimulated CD8+ T cells sorted from spleen or lymph node cells, taken before transplant. The CDR3 bases are TGTGCCAGCAGGGGAGAGTCGGGCTACGAGCAGTACTTC. Translated, it gives CASRGESGYEQYF.